Listed below are T cell receptor beta chains from one sample, sequenced in a study of T cells expressing NK-cell markers. From the 5' RACE reads, TCRdb lists one entry per CDR3 protein and no DNA. The data include 350,000 to 450,000 distinct CDR3 sequences; the top ten clones carry 4% to 6.5%. Input material: blood T cells: a sorted CD56 or NKG2C T cell subset, CD4+ or CD8+ T cells, or bulk PBMC T cells (not recorded which). The receptor set was obtained from a man aged 18 to 69 in good health. Both conserved end residues are part of each CDR3. Fields, in order: J gene, V gene, CDR3 protein.

>TRBJ1-2|TRBV7-2
CASSLGGGGYTF
>TRBJ2-1|TRBV9
CASSVAYKSGNEQFF
>TRBJ2-7|TRBV12-3/TRBV12-4
CASSLGQGGIYEQYF
>TRBJ2-7|TRBV2
CASSRQVNYEQYF
>TRBJ2-5|TRBV12-3/TRBV12-4
CASSFRGLLQETQYF
>TRBJ2-5|TRBV11-2
CASSPRFNQETQYF
>TRBJ1-4|TRBV6-1
CASRTVNEKLFF
>TRBJ1-2|TRBV3-1
CASSRTREEGYTF
>TRBJ1-2|TRBV28
CASSSFGTGEYRYTF
>TRBJ2-3|TRBV3-1
CASSQGLAGGLTDTQYF
>TRBJ2-5|TRBV5-1
CASTRGGQETQYF
>TRBJ1-2|TRBV6-5
CASSYSIGGRNYGYTF
>TRBJ2-1|TRBV19
CATRPAPYNEQFF